This T cell receptor (beta chain) was found in a study of PD-1 blockade in mismatch repair-deficient tumors. Profiled with immunoSEQ multiplex PCR; TCRdb holds only in-frame clones, not every one. The table has roughly 110,000 clones, approximately 80% seen once. The TCR comes from an adult with mismatch repair-deficient cancer. Here the sequenced sample was peripheral blood, taken approximately 14 months after starting pembrolizumab.

In DNA form, the CDR3 reads TGTGCCATCAGTGGCGACAGGGTCCCGAACACTGAAGCTTTCTTT. This translates into CAISGDRVPNTEAFF. The chain combines TRBV10-3 with TRBJ1-1, with 7 nucleotides matching TRBD1. CDR1 and CDR2 (germline): ENHRY, SYGVKD. J lost 1 base, V lost 4 bases, and 6 bases had no gene match. The CDR3 runs 15 residues.